This T cell receptor beta chain derives from a study of T cell clonotyping in hematopoietic cell transplantation. The study, taken as a whole, reports: Few recipient clonotypes overlapped donors; over 95% were de novo at given depth. Cells were unsorted, so CD4 and CD8 contributions were not separated. After transplant, recipient diversity fell while pathologically expanded clonotypes grew through day 180.

The CDR3 loop spans 15 amino acids. The V gene's germline CDR1 is LNHDA and CDR2 SQIVND (reference sequence). With V trimmed by 5 bases and J by 5 bases, 10 bases remained unmatched. A remark on this clone: As yet, its antigen is unknown.

Time point in this sample: recipient sample about 28 days before transplant, after cytoreduction. Recipient blood drawn about 28 days pretransplant and days 30, 100, 180 after. Here immunoSEQ multiplex PCR was the method, and the copy in TCRdb shows in-frame clones only, minus some. Here the sample spans about 47,000 clones, about four fifths being singletons. The source of this sequence is a man aged 60 to 69 with myelodysplastic syndrome. Some clones in this sample may be carry-over from other donors' samples. The sample was peripheral blood mononuclear cells, taken before stem cell transplant. The V call is TRBV19, the J call TRBJ2-5, with 8 bases aligning to TRBD1. CDR3 residues: CASSFGQGRGETQYF. The CDR3 DNA is TGTGCCAGTAGTTTCGGACAGGGAAGAGGTGAGACCCAGTACTTC.